The subject of this entry is one T cell receptor beta chain. What this receptor recognizes is not known. No quality values exist for individual bases; no much larger clone is one base distant. The data belong to a study of patients and donors after allogeneic stem cell transplantation (dated by TCRdb to 2020 to 2021). The library was produced with RT-PCR. Sequencing was performed on a NextSeq 550. TCRdb's own reprocessing of the public reads used fastp at Q25 and MiXCR and kept productive beta chains. Rows are combined by CDR3 protein, so each entry shows the most common genes and DNA. The sample data list 410,000 or so distinct CDR3 sequences, and roughly 17% of these were observed just once. The ten largest account for 7% to 7.5% of the sample. V sheds 5 bases and J sheds 6 bases, leaving 21 bases between their ends. From cysteine to phenylalanine, the CDR3 is 16 amino acids long. Only the CDR3 DNA stays, 48 bases, in frame from base 1. The germline V gene encodes CDR1 SGHAT and CDR2 FQNNGV.

The receptor's source is a human donor who was either an allogeneic HSCT recipient or a stem cell or donor lymphocyte infusion donor (not recorded which). It is not recorded whose cells these are; they may come from a transplant donor. The chain is made from TRBV11-2 and TRBJ2-3; TRBD1 could be the D gene, as 6 bases match. Source material: blood, either unsorted or a sorted T cell fraction (not recorded which). The DNA sequence is TGTGCCAGCAGCCGAAAGCTGAGGACAGCCAGGGATACGCAGTATTTT. This translates into CASSRKLRTARDTQYF.